This entry lists 13 T cell receptor beta chains sequenced from one sample in a study of blood T cell repertoires in COVID-19 (dated by TCRdb to the early 2020s). The method was the immunoSEQ multiplex PCR assay. TCRdb re-hosts the immuneACCESS table, in-frame sequences only. Its copies lack some clones; in the studies checked, an unresolved V gene accounts for under half of them, and the cause for the rest is not known. In this sample the table shows about 270,000 clones, around nine tenths of which occur a single time. Roughly 1.6% of the sample lies in the top ten. Sequenced material: peripheral blood. All receptors come from a woman in her fifties or sixties who had recovered from COVID-19.

This clone has just one count. The chain has TRBV19 and TRBJ1-6; D uncertain. CDR3 size: 13 residues. From germline, CDR1 is LNHDA and CDR2 SQIVND (reference sequence). The V end was cut by 3 bases, the J end by 7 bases, with 7 bases between. In DNA form, the CDR3 reads TGTGCCAGTAGTATCGGCAGGAATTCACCCCTCCACTTT. Translated: CASSIGRNSPLHF.

The chain employs TRBV4-1 and TRBJ2-7; 7 bases agree with TRBD2. After removal of 4 bases from V and 1 base from J, the junction contained 7 bases not matched to a gene. The CDR3 sequence is 15 residues long. Germline CDR1 is MGHRA and CDR2 is YSYEKL. As DNA, the CDR3 is TGCGCCAGCAGCCTCGGTTGGGGGGGGTCCTACGAGCAGTACTTC. Encoded protein: CASSLGWGGSYEQYF.

The rearrangement joins TRBV12-5 to TRBJ2-1, with 7 bases that match TRBD1. CDR3 size: 15 residues. The V segment lost 3 bases and the J segment 5 bases; nucleotides outside the gene matches: 7. CDR1 is LGHNT, CDR2 FRNRAP, per germline. DNA for the CDR3: TGTGCTAGTGGTTTTAGGGGGCAGGGACACAATGAGCAGTTCTTC. This sequence encodes CASGFRGQGHNEQFF.

V usage is TRBV3-1 (or the pseudogene TRBV3-2) and J usage is TRBJ1-6, with D possibly matching TRBD1 (5 bases). The germline V gene has CDR1 LGHDT and CDR2 YNNKEL (reference sequence). This CDR3 is built from 14 residues. V was cut by 3 bases and J by 7 bases, with 10 bases left in between. Here the CDR3 reads CASSHIQANSPLHF. For the CDR3, the DNA is TGTGCCAGCAGCCATATACAGGCAAATTCACCCCTCCACTTT.

This clone was found once. The chain combines TRBV5-1 with TRBJ1-2, with TRBD1 matching 10 bases. Unmatched junction bases numbered 7, after V lost 4 bases and J lost 4 bases. Germline V gene sequence: CDR1 SGHRS, CDR2 YFSETQ. CDR3 size: 15 residues. CDR3 loop: CASSRDRGDSYGYTF. The DNA for the CDR3 is TGCGCCAGCAGCCGGGACAGGGGCGATTCCTATGGCTACACCTTC. The full variable domain, with the rest looked up from reference TRBV5-1 and TRBJ1-2, is KAGVTQTPRYLIKTRGQQVTLSCSPISGHRSVSWYQQTPGQGLQFLFEYFSETQRNKGNFPGRFSGRQFSNSRSEMNVSTLELGDSALYLCASSRDRGDSYGYTFGSGTRLTVV.

The chain uses TRBV28 and TRBJ2-3, with TRBD1 matching 7 bases. The CDR3 sequence is 15 residues long. Germline V CDR1 and CDR2: MDHEN, SYDVKM. The trim removed 6 bases at V and 0 bases at J, leaving 6 bases unmatched. CDR3 sequence reads: CASRNRGTSTDTQYF. The CDR3 region has the DNA TGTGCCAGCAGGAACAGGGGAACTAGCACAGATACGCAGTATTTT.

The chain links TRBV2 to TRBJ1-2, with D tentatively TRBD1 (5 bases). V gave up 6 bases and J gave up 2 bases, with 10 bases separating them. The CDR3 consists of 13 residues. Per the germline V gene, CDR1 is SNHLY and CDR2 is FYNNEI. The CDR3 sequence is CASSTDRNYGYTF. CDR3 nucleotides: TGTGCCAGCAGCACAGACAGAAACTATGGCTACACCTTC.

The rearrangement links TRBV28 to TRBJ1-2, with a weak D call TRBD1 (6 bases). CDR3 size: 14 residues. The germline CDR1 and CDR2 sequences are MDHEN and SYDVKM. Trimming shortened V by 10 bases and J by 4 bases, and 19 bases separated the two germline ends. Here the CDR3 reads CANSQGSGGYGYTF. CDR3 coding DNA: TGTGCCAACTCACAGGGTAGCGGGGGCTATGGCTACACCTTC.

This clone was recorded only once. The chain employs TRBV3-1 (or the pseudogene TRBV3-2) and TRBJ1-4; possibly TRBD1 for D (6 bases). This CDR3 contains 15 residues. Germline V gives CDR1 LGHDT, CDR2 YNNKEL (reference sequence). Trimming stripped 4 bases from V and 2 bases from J, with 11 bases between. The CDR3 DNA follows: TGTGCCAGCAGCCCTTACAGGGTCACTAATGAAAAACTGTTTTTT. Amino acids: CASSPYRVTNEKLFF.

The chain couples TRBV6-1 to TRBJ1-1, with 10 bases aligning to TRBD1. This CDR3 is built from 17 residues. The V gene end was trimmed by 3 bases and the J gene end by 0 bases; junction bases not matched to a gene: 7. Germline-derived CDR1 and CDR2 are MNHNS and SASEGT. This chain's CDR3 is CASSEGQGRVVNTEAFF. In nucleotides, the CDR3 is TGTGCCAGCAGTGAGGGACAGGGGAGAGTGGTGAACACTGAAGCTTTCTTT.

CDR3 amino acids: CASSPRENQPQHF. DNA for the CDR3: TGTGCCAGCTCACCTCGTGAGAATCAGCCCCAGCATTTT. The chain carries TRBV18 and TRBJ1-5; D remains ambiguous. This CDR3 region has 13 residues. Trimming took off 3 bases at V and 4 bases at J, with 7 bases between the two ends. The germline CDR1 and CDR2 sequences are KGHSH and LQKENI.

The J gene is TRBJ1-4, the V gene TRBV2, with 8 bases fitting TRBD1. CDR3 length: 13 amino acids. Losses at the gene ends were 4 bases for V and 8 bases for J; bases not matched to a gene: 3. Germline CDR1 and CDR2: SNHLY and FYNNEI. CDR3 amino acids: CASSARGREKLFF. As DNA, the CDR3 is TGTGCCAGCAGTGCCAGGGGGCGAGAAAAACTGTTTTTT.

The chain links TRBV28 to TRBJ2-2, with 8 bases lining up with TRBD1. Germline V gene data show CDR1 as MDHEN and CDR2 as SYDVKM. V shed 2 bases and J 6 bases; nucleotides not matched to a gene: 5. The CDR3 sequence is 15 residues long. Here the CDR3 reads CASSLPTGGPGELFF. The CDR3 DNA sequence: TGTGCCAGCAGTTTACCTACAGGGGGTCCCGGGGAGCTGTTTTTT. Looking up the rest from reference TRBV28 and TRBJ2-2 gives the full variable domain: DVKVTQSSRYLVKRTGEKVFLECVQDMDHENMFWYRQDPGLGLRLIYFSYDVKMKEKGDIPEGYSVSREKKERFSLILESASTNQTSMYLCASSLPTGGPGELFFGEGSRLTVL.